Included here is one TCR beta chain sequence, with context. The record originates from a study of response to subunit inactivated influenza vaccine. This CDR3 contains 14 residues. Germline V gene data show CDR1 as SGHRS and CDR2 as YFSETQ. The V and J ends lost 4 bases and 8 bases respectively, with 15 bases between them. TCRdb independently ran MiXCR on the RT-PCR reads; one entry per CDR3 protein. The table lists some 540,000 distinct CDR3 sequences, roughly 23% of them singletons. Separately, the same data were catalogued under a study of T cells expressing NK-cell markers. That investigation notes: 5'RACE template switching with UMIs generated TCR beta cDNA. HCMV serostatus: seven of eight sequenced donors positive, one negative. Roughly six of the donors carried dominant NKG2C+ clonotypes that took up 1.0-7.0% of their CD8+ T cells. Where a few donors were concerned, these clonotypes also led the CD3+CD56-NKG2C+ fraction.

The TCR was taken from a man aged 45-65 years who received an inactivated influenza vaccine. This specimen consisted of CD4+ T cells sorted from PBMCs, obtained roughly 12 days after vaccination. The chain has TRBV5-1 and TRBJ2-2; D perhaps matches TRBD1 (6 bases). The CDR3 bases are TGCGCCAGCAGCCGGGACACCTCGACAGGGGAGCTGTTTTTT. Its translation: CASSRDTSTGELFF. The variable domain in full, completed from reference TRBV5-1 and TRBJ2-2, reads KAGVTQTPRYLIKTRGQQVTLSCSPISGHRSVSWYQQTPGQGLQFLFEYFSETQRNKGNFPGRFSGRQFSNSRSEMNVSTLELGDSALYLCASSRDTSTGELFFGEGSRLTVL.